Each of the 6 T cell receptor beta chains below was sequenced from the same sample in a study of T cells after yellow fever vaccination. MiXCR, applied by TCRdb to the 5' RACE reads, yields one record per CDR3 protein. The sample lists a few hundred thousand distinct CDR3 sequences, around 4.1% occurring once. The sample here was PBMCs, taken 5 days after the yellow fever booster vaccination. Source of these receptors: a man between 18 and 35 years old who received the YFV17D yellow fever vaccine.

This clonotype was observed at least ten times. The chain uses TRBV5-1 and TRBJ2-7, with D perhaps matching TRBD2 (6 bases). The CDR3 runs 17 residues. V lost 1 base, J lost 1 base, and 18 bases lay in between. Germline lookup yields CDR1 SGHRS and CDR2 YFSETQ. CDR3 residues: CASSLFAGPHESYEQYF. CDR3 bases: TGCGCCAGCAGCTTGTTCGCGGGACCTCATGAATCCTACGAGCAGTACTTC.

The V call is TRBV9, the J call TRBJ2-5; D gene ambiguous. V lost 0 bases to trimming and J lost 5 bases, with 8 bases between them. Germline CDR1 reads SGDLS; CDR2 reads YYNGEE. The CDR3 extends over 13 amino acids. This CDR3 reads CASSVEGMETQYF. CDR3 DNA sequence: TGTGCCAGCAGCGTAGAAGGGATGGAGACCCAGTACTTC.

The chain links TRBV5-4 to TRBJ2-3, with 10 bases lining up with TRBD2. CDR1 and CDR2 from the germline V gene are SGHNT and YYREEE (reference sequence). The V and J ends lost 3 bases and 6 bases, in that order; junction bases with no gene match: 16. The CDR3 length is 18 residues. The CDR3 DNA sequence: TGTGCCAGCAGCTCCCTTATTGGGAGCGGGGGGGCCAGGGATACGCAGTATTTT. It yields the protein CASSSLIGSGGARDTQYF.

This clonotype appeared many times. The CDR3 DNA reads as TGTGCCAGCAGCTTCCCGGCAGGGACTAGAAACACCGGGGAGCTGTTTTTT. Translation gives CASSFPAGTRNTGELFF. The rearrangement links TRBV7-2 to TRBJ2-2; 8 bases align to TRBD2. CDR3 length equals 17 residues. V lost 3 bases, J lost 2 bases, and 8 bases stayed unmatched. The germline CDR1 and CDR2 sequences are SGHTA and FQGNSA.

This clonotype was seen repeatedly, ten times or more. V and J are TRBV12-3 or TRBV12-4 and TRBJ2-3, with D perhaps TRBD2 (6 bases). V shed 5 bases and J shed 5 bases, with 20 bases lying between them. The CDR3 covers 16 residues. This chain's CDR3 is CASSLRDGVSGDTQYF. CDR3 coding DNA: TGTGCCAGCAGTCTCCGGGACGGCGTTAGCGGAGATACGCAGTATTTT.

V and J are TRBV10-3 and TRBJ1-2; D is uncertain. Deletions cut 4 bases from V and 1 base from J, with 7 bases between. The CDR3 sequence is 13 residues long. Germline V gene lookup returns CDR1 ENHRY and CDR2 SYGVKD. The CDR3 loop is CAISGEGNYGYTF. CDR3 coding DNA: TGTGCCATCAGTGGGGAGGGTAACTATGGCTACACCTTC.